Below are 4 T cell receptor beta chains sequenced from a single sample in a study of siplizumab effects on memory and regulatory T cells. Sequencing was performed with immunoSEQ multiplex PCR; in TCRdb, only in-frame clones are kept and a portion is missing. Seen here are around 100,000 clones, 85% to 95% observed once, and the top ten hold 0.55% to 0.65%. Sequencing was performed on Tregs sorted from blood. The source is a human donor in good health.

The chain carries TRBV2 and TRBJ2-7, with no clear D. The CDR3 extends over 14 amino acids. CDR1 is SNHLY, CDR2 FYNNEI, per germline. The V and J ends lost 9 bases and 0 bases respectively, with 15 bases between them. The CDR3 protein is CARGWAPNSYEQYF. CDR3 bases: TGTGCCAGGGGATGGGCACCCAACTCCTACGAGCAGTACTTC. Looking up the rest from reference TRBV2 and TRBJ2-7 gives the full variable domain: EPEVTQTPSHQVTQMGQEVILRCVPISNHLYFYWYRQILGQKVEFLVSFYNNEISEKSEIFDDQFSVERPDGSNFTLKIRSTKLEDSAMYFCARGWAPNSYEQYFGPGTRLTVT.

A single count supports this clone. This chain connects TRBV7-9 to TRBJ2-1; perhaps D is TRBD1 or TRBD2 (5 bases each). The ends were cut back, 9 bases at V and 6 bases at J, with 24 bases in the middle. CDR1 is SEHNR and CDR2 is FQNEAQ in the germline V gene (reference sequence). The CDR3 is 16 amino acids. CDR3 DNA sequence: TGTGCCAGTACCAGGGTGCTTCGGGGCCCCCTCAATGAGCAGTTCTTC. The encoded protein is CASTRVLRGPLNEQFF.

The rearrangement uses TRBV15 and TRBJ1-1, with D hard to call. Germline V lookup: CDR1 LNHNV, CDR2 YYDKDF (reference sequence). There are 16 residues in the CDR3. V lost 0 bases and J 0 bases, leaving 11 bases between the germline ends. Here the CDR3 DNA reads TGTGCCACCAGCAGAGATCCCCGACTGATGAACACTGAAGCTTTCTTT. Translation gives CATSRDPRLMNTEAFF.

The rearrangement uses TRBV29-1 and TRBJ2-2, with D uncertain. The CDR3 runs 13 residues. Germline-derived CDR1 and CDR2 are SQVTM and ANQGSEA. Trimming shortened V by 7 bases and J by 6 bases, and 15 bases separated the two germline ends. The DNA of the CDR3 is TGCAGCGGCATGAGAGGCCCCCCCGGGGAGCTGTTTTTT. Encoded protein: CSGMRGPPGELFF.